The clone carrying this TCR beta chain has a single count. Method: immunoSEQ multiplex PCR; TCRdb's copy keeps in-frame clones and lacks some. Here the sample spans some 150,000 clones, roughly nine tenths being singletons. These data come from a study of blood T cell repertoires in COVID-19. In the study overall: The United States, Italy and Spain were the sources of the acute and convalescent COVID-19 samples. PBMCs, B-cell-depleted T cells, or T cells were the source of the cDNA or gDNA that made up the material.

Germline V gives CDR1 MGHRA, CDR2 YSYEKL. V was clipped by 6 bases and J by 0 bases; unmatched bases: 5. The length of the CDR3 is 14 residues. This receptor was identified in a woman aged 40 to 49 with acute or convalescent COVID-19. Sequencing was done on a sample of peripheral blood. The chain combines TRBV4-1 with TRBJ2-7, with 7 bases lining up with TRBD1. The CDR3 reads CASRQGQLSYEQYF. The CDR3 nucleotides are TGCGCCAGCAGACAGGGACAGCTCTCCTACGAGCAGTACTTC.